The 10 T cell receptor beta chains below were found in one sample sequenced in a study of blood T cell repertoires in COVID-19. TCRdb's table, derived via immunoSEQ multiplex PCR, lists solely in-frame clones and lacks some. The sample carries about 300,000 clones, nearly 90% recorded once. The sequenced material came from PBMCs or T cells enriched from blood (not recorded which). The receptors were gathered from a woman aged 25 to 39 who had recovered from COVID-19.

V gene TRBV19 combines with J gene TRBJ2-7, with 9 bases aligning to TRBD1. Unmatched junction bases numbered 10, after V lost 5 bases and J lost 2 bases. This CDR3 has 16 residues. The V gene's germline CDR1 is LNHDA and CDR2 SQIVND (reference sequence). The CDR3 coding sequence is TGTGCCAGTAGTCTTTTCCGGACAGGGGTTCCCTACGAGCAGTACTTC. It translates to CASSLFRTGVPYEQYF.

This clone was detected once. CDR3 loop: CASSFSLGLQNTEAFF. The DNA of the CDR3 is TGTGCCAGCAGTTTCTCCCTTGGACTGCAGAACACTGAAGCTTTCTTT. The chain links TRBV27 to TRBJ1-1; no reliable D call. With 3 bases removed from V and 1 base from J, the gap between germline ends came to 15 bases. The CDR3 is made up of 16 amino acids. The germline gives CDR1 MNHEY, CDR2 SMNVEV (reference sequence).

The chain is built from TRBV24-1 and TRBJ2-3, with 7 positions matching TRBD1. Germline CDR1 KGHDR, CDR2 SFDVKD. V trimming: 4 bases; J trimming: 6 bases; junction bases outside the gene matches: 3. The CDR3 is made up of 13 amino acids. CDR3 sequence (DNA): TGTGCCACCAGTGACGGGACAGACGATACGCAGTATTTT. It specifies CATSDGTDDTQYF.

The gene calls are TRBV19 and TRBJ1-1; the D is unclear. The germline gives CDR1 LNHDA, CDR2 SQIVND (reference sequence). The CDR3 covers 11 residues. The DNA for the CDR3 is TGTGTTTCAAATAAAGTCGTCTATGCTTTCTTT. It codes for CVSNKVVYAFF.

This rearrangement joins TRBV6-5 to TRBJ1-4; D is ambiguous. Trimming removed 6 bases at V and 4 bases at J, with 9 bases between. CDR3 length: 13 residues. Per the germline V gene, CDR1 is MNHEY and CDR2 is SVGAGI. The CDR3 nucleotides are TGTGCCAGCAGGCGGGGATATAATGAAAAACTGTTTTTT. Its protein is CASRRGYNEKLFF.

A few counts support this clone. V and J are TRBV6-2 or TRBV6-3 and TRBJ2-7; tentative D call: TRBD1 (6 bases). In germline, CDR1 is MNHEY, CDR2 SVGEGT. Trimming took off 6 bases at V and 4 bases at J, with 13 bases between the two ends. This CDR3 contains 13 residues. CDR3 DNA sequence: TGTGCCAGCAGCTCCGACAGGAGATACGAGCAGTACTTC. It encodes CASSSDRRYEQYF.

The genes are TRBV7-2 and TRBJ1-3; possible D gene TRBD1, 5 bases. Germline CDR1 is SGHTA and CDR2 is FQGNSA. Trimming took off 5 bases at V and 0 bases at J, with 17 bases between the two ends. The CDR3 totals 17 residues. The CDR3 region has the DNA TGTGCCAGCAGCCACCGATCCGGGACTCTCTCTGGAAACACCATATATTTT. It encodes CASSHRSGTLSGNTIYF.

V is TRBV5-1 and J is TRBJ1-6; 9 bases agree with TRBD1. Germline-derived CDR1 and CDR2 are SGHRS and YFSETQ. J gave up 0 bases and V 4 bases, and 5 bases lay outside the gene matches. The CDR3 length is 17 residues. CDR3 in DNA: TGCGCCAGCAGCGCCGGGGACAGGGCCTCCTATAATTCACCCCTCCACTTT. This codes for CASSAGDRASYNSPLHF.

The V gene is TRBV6-5, the J gene TRBJ1-4; a possible D gene is TRBD1 (6 bases). The CDR3 sequence is 14 residues long. The germline V gene has CDR1 MNHEY and CDR2 SVGAGI. Deletions cut 6 bases from V and 5 bases from J, with 13 bases between. The CDR3 DNA reads as TGTGCCAGCAGAACAGGGTTGGGGAATGAAAAACTGTTTTTT. Its translation is CASRTGLGNEKLFF.

CDR3 sequence: CASSLTGGDTQYF. In DNA, the CDR3 is TGTGCCAGCAGCCTGACAGGGGGAGATACGCAGTATTTT. This chain connects TRBV12-3 or TRBV12-4 to TRBJ2-3, with TRBD1 matching 9 bases. The V segment lost 6 bases and the J segment 5 bases; nucleotides outside the gene matches: 3. The CDR3 is made up of 13 amino acids.